This TCR beta chain was found in a study of T cell responses to AZD1222 COVID-19 vaccine. In regard to this clone: The antigen is undetermined.

Overall study results and limits: No day 14 peak samples; only post-peak repertoires were characterized. Spike-specific TCR breadth and depth went up after people got two AZD1222 doses. Donors in the cohort were predominantly white British and more often female, and clonal diversity was possibly underestimated. Baseline antibody screening turned up just a handful of seropositive AZD1222 recipients.

Produced via immunoSEQ multiplex PCR; TCRdb's table is partial and in-frame only. This sample yields some 180,000 clones, of which 88% are seen a single time; approximately 0.5% belongs to the top ten. The receptor was derived from an adult in good health. Sequencing was performed on peripheral blood, taken on day 0 of AZD1222 vaccination.

The CDR3, as DNA: TGTGCCAGCAGCAAAGGGGGGTGGGGACTACTTTCCTACGAGCAGTACTTC. Encoded protein: CASSKGGWGLLSYEQYF. V is TRBV21-1 and J is TRBJ2-7; TRBD2, as called in the table, went unchecked against the DNA. TRBV21-1 is annotated as a pseudogene. The CDR3 consists of 17 residues.